This T cell receptor (beta chain) was identified in a study of cytomegalovirus exposure and HLA in healthy donors. Concerning this clone: Its antigen is as yet unknown.

The CDR3 runs 16 residues. The germline V gene has CDR1 SEHNR and CDR2 FQNEAQ (reference sequence). V was pared by 5 bases and J by 7 bases, with 23 bases between. Study-wide findings and caveats: Only CMV serostatus was available as immune exposure information. In vitro testing confirmed a few CMV-associated chains as specific for CMV antigens. In an earlier analysis, in several hundred donors, most V segments appeared productive either ~87% or ~30% of the time.

In the PCR, 60 Vbeta and 13 Jbeta primers were used. TCRdb's copy holds only in-frame clones and misses some; the assay was immunoSEQ multiplex PCR. The sample carries some 180,000 clones, over 60% recorded once. The receptor was isolated from a man between 18 and 35 years old in good health and CMV-seronegative. The sample comprised PBMCs. The chain uses TRBV7-9 and TRBJ1-1; D is perhaps TRBD1 (6 bases). CDR3 sequence: CASSPAGTGKLFEAFF. The CDR3 DNA reads TGTGCCAGCAGCCCGGCCGGAACAGGGAAGCTTTTTGAAGCTTTCTTT.